What follows are 32 T cell receptor beta chains derived from one specimen sequenced in a study of blood T cell repertoires in COVID-19. The table came from immunoSEQ multiplex PCR; TCRdb's copy has only in-frame clones and leaves some out. The profile shows approximately 290,000 clones, under 85% of them singletons. The sample taken for sequencing was peripheral blood. The receptors shown here come from a human donor with COVID-19, enrolled during active disease. The donor label of this sample is uncertain.

The J gene is TRBJ1-4, the V gene TRBV5-1; 7 positions match TRBD1. Looked up from germline, CDR1 is SGHRS and CDR2 is YFSETQ. This CDR3 region has 14 residues. V trimming: 4 bases; J trimming: 3 bases; junction bases outside the gene matches: 3. The CDR3 loop reads CASSRDSSNEKLFF. CDR3 nucleotides: TGCGCCAGCAGCCGGGACAGTTCTAATGAAAAACTGTTTTTT.

The chain couples TRBV27 to TRBJ2-3; 7 nucleotides match TRBD2. Germline CDR1 is MNHEY and CDR2 is SMNVEV (reference sequence). Trimming removed 3 bases from V and 2 bases from J; junction bases left unmatched: 5. This CDR3 comprises 15 residues. CDR3 protein: CASSFQAGITDTQYF. The DNA of the CDR3 is TGTGCCAGCAGTTTCCAAGCGGGGATCACAGATACGCAGTATTTT.

The chain couples TRBV7-6 to TRBJ1-5, with unresolved D. From germline, CDR1 is SGHVS and CDR2 FNYEAQ. Trimming took off 1 base at V and 6 bases at J, with 7 bases between the two ends. CDR3 length: 13 residues. The CDR3 loop reads CASSLDPSQPQHF. The CDR3 DNA reads TGTGCCAGCAGCTTAGATCCCAGTCAGCCCCAGCATTTT. The full variable domain, completed using reference TRBV7-6 and TRBJ1-5, is GAGVSQSPRYKVTKRGQDVALRCDPISGHVSLYWYRQALGQGPEFLTYFNYEAQQDKSGLPNDRFSAERPEGSISTLTIQRTEQRDSAMYRCASSLDPSQPQHFGDGTRLSIL.

The V gene is TRBV29-1, the J gene TRBJ1-2, with D tentatively TRBD1 (6 bases). Between the trimmed V and J ends, which lost 5 bases and 5 bases, there was a span of 9 bases. Germline lookup yields CDR1 SQVTM and CDR2 ANQGSEA. The CDR3 contains 11 residues. In DNA form, the CDR3 reads TGCAGCGTTTATCAGGGGTATGGCTACACCTTC. It codes for CSVYQGYGYTF.

V is TRBV30 and J is TRBJ2-6, with 7 bases lining up with TRBD1. Germline V gives CDR1 GTSNPN, CDR2 SVGIG (reference sequence). Trimming took 5 bases from V and 2 from J; bases not matched to a gene: 6. CDR3 size: 15 residues. CDR3 in DNA: TGTGCCTGGGAAGGCAGGGGGACTGGGGCCAACGTCCTGACTTTC. Its translation is CAWEGRGTGANVLTF.

The CDR3 bases are TGTGCCACCAGCAGAGACCCCCAGGTTGCAACTAATGAAAAACTGTTTTTT. Translated, it gives CATSRDPQVATNEKLFF. The chain employs TRBV15 and TRBJ1-4; D is unclear. The CDR3 is 17 residues long. Trimming left V 0 bases short and J 0 bases short, with 11 bases between. Germline CDR1 and CDR2: LNHNV and YYDKDF (reference sequence).

The rearrangement joins TRBV5-1 to TRBJ1-1; D is undetermined. Germline CDR1 is SGHRS and CDR2 is YFSETQ. Trimming cost V 7 bases and J 10 bases, with 20 bases left between them. This CDR3 spans 13 amino acids. CDR3: CASAQEAGTRAFF. CDR3 nucleotide sequence: TGCGCCAGCGCCCAGGAAGCAGGAACTCGAGCTTTCTTT.

The rearrangement links TRBV11-3 to TRBJ2-1; TRBD1 matches at 7 bases. CDR1 SGHNT and CDR2 YENEEA come from the germline V gene. J lost 5 bases, V lost 5 bases, and 3 bases had no gene match. This CDR3 is 13 amino acids long. The DNA for the CDR3 is TGTGCCAGCAGCCCAGACAGGGACAATGAGCAGTTCTTC. It codes for CASSPDRDNEQFF.

The chain couples TRBV2 to TRBJ1-1, with a possible D match to TRBD1 (5 bases). V lost 6 bases and J lost 3, with 11 bases in between. The CDR3 extends over 13 amino acids. In germline, CDR1 is SNHLY, CDR2 FYNNEI. The CDR3 DNA is TGTGCCAGCAGGCCCACAGGTTACACTGAAGCTTTCTTT. Protein sequence: CASRPTGYTEAFF.

The chain couples TRBV7-3 to TRBJ2-7; TRBD1 aligns across 8 bases. Germline V lookup: CDR1 SGHTA, CDR2 FQGTGA. The J segment lost 6 bases and the V segment lost 5 bases, leaving 9 bases of the junction unmatched. The CDR3 is 14 amino acids. DNA of the CDR3: TGTGCCAGCAGCGAAACAGGGGGATTACGCGAGCAGTACTTC. It specifies CASSETGGLREQYF.

V gene TRBV7-9 combines with J gene TRBJ1-1; D not certain. The CDR3 covers 16 residues. Germline CDR1 reads SEHNR; CDR2 reads FQNEAQ (reference sequence). Between the trimmed V and J ends, which lost 3 bases and 4 bases, there was a span of 18 bases. The CDR3 here is CASSFDSPPHSTEAFF. CDR3 nucleotides: TGTGCCAGCAGCTTCGATTCTCCGCCTCACTCCACTGAAGCTTTCTTT.

The V call is TRBV7-9, the J call TRBJ2-7; TRBD2 matches at 8 bases. The germline gives CDR1 SEHNR, CDR2 FQNEAQ (reference sequence). The CDR3 runs to 15 residues. J was trimmed by 2 bases and V by 2 bases; bases with no gene match: 5. CDR3 bases: TGTGCCAGCAGCTTAATAGCGGGAACTACCTACGAGCAGTACTTC. This sequence encodes CASSLIAGTTYEQYF.

V is TRBV6-5 and J is TRBJ2-7; 7 nucleotides agree with TRBD1. CDR3 size: 15 residues. The V gene's germline CDR1 is MNHEY and CDR2 SVGAGI. V dropped 6 bases and J dropped 5; count of bases not matched to a gene: 13. Here the CDR3 reads CASSSSPQGLHEQYF. In DNA form, the CDR3 reads TGTGCCAGCAGCTCTTCCCCACAGGGGCTCCACGAGCAGTACTTC.

This chain connects TRBV19 to TRBJ1-3, with no clear D. Germline CDR1 reads LNHDA; CDR2 reads SQIVND (reference sequence). With 10 bases removed from V and 3 bases from J, the gap between germline ends came to 25 bases. This CDR3 is 17 amino acids long. This CDR3 is CATTSAGYPLGGNTIYF. DNA for the CDR3: TGTGCCACCACTTCGGCAGGCTACCCTTTAGGTGGAAACACCATATATTTT.

The CDR3 DNA reads TGCGCCAGCAGCCAAGATTGGGGCTTAGATGAAAAACTGTTTTTT. It codes for CASSQDWGLDEKLFF. The chain employs TRBV4-3 and TRBJ1-4, with D perhaps matching TRBD1 (5 bases). Germline V gene data show CDR1 as LGHNA and CDR2 as YSLEER. V lost 0 bases and J 6 bases, leaving 11 bases between the germline ends. The CDR3 has 15 residues.

This clone was picked up a small number of times. V is TRBV6-1 and J is TRBJ2-5; a possible D gene is TRBD1 (6 bases). The CDR3 contains 14 residues. V was pared by 0 bases and J by 1 base, with 6 bases between. Germline CDR1 is MNHNS and CDR2 is SASEGT. The CDR3 sequence is CASSEAQGQETQYF. For the CDR3, the DNA is TGTGCCAGCAGTGAAGCACAGGGCCAAGAGACCCAGTACTTC.

The chain recombines TRBV9 with TRBJ2-7; possibly TRBD2 for D (7 bases). The CDR3 has 15 amino acids. CDR1 is SGDLS, CDR2 YYNGEE, per germline. Trimming removed 0 bases from V and 0 bases from J, with 10 bases in between. Here the CDR3 DNA reads TGTGCCAGCAGCGTAGGGGGGGGCGACTCCTACGAGCAGTACTTC. Translating it yields CASSVGGGDSYEQYF.

This sequence joins TRBV19 and TRBJ2-3, with 9 bases fitting TRBD1. The germline gives CDR1 LNHDA, CDR2 SQIVND (reference sequence). V was clipped by 10 bases and J by 5 bases; unmatched bases: 10. This CDR3 has 14 amino acids. This CDR3 reads CATQPGQGIDTQYF. The CDR3 DNA reads as TGTGCCACGCAACCGGGACAGGGTATAGATACGCAGTATTTT.

The chain couples TRBV7-2 to TRBJ1-6; D perhaps matches TRBD1 (6 bases). Germline CDR1 reads SGHTA; CDR2 reads FQGNSA. V dropped 4 bases and J dropped 10 bases, with 11 bases sitting between them. The CDR3 length is 13 residues. Here the CDR3 reads CASSSSGGSPLHF. CDR3 DNA: TGTGCCAGCAGCTCGAGTGGGGGCTCACCCCTCCACTTT. The complete variable domain, with remaining parts taken from reference TRBV7-2 and TRBJ1-6, reads GAGVSQSPSNKVTEKGKDVELRCDPISGHTALYWYRQSLGQGLEFLIYFQGNSAPDKSGLPSDRFSAERTGGSVSTLTIQRTQQEDSAVYLCASSSSGGSPLHFGNGTRLTVT.

Written as DNA, the CDR3 is TGTGCCAGCAGTGAGGGGGGGAACTATGGCTACACCTTC. It specifies CASSEGGNYGYTF. This chain joins TRBV2 and TRBJ1-2; the D gene is possibly TRBD1 (5 bases). V lost 3 bases to trimming and J lost 2 bases, with 7 bases between them. The germline gives CDR1 SNHLY, CDR2 FYNNEI. The CDR3 contains 13 residues.

The chain combines TRBV19 with TRBJ1-2; 7 positions agree with TRBD1. Germline CDR1 and CDR2: LNHDA and SQIVND (reference sequence). The V segment lost 6 bases and the J segment 5 bases; nucleotides outside the gene matches: 6. This CDR3 comprises 13 residues. As DNA, the CDR3 is TGTGCCAGTAGCCTAGACAGGGAGTATGGCTACACCTTC. Its protein product is CASSLDREYGYTF. The entire variable domain, with the rest obtained from reference TRBV19 and TRBJ1-2, is as follows: DGGITQSPKYLFRKEGQNVTLSCEQNLNHDAMYWYRQDPGQGLRLIYYSQIVNDFQKGDIAEGYSVSREKKESFPLTVTSAQKNPTAFYLCASSLDREYGYTFGSGTRLTVV.

J is TRBJ1-4 and V is TRBV4-3; 10 nucleotides agree with TRBD1. This CDR3 is 15 amino acids long. CDR1 is LGHNA, CDR2 YSLEER, per germline. After removal of 4 bases from V and 5 bases from J, the junction contained 4 bases not matched to a gene. The CDR3 DNA reads as TGCGCCAGCAGCCCGGGACAGGGGTCGAATGAAAAACTGTTTTTT. It encodes CASSPGQGSNEKLFF.

V gene TRBV7-2 combines with J gene TRBJ2-3; D is possibly TRBD2 (6 bases). Germline CDR1 is SGHTA and CDR2 is FQGNSA. The CDR3 runs to 15 residues. Trimming removed 5 bases at V and 3 bases at J, with 15 bases between. As DNA, the CDR3 is TGTGCCAGCAGCCTACGGGGGTTTGGGACAGATACGCAGTATTTT. Encoded protein: CASSLRGFGTDTQYF.

The chain combines TRBV9 with TRBJ1-2; D unresolved. V gave up 4 bases and J gave up 8 bases, with 18 bases separating them. Germline V CDR1 and CDR2: SGDLS, YYNGEE. The CDR3 has 14 amino acids. The chain's CDR3 is CASSPGLEGAGYTF. CDR3 nucleotides: TGTGCCAGCAGCCCCGGCCTTGAGGGAGCCGGCTACACCTTC.

This sequence joins TRBV27 and TRBJ1-1; the D is unclear. Per the germline V gene, CDR1 is MNHEY and CDR2 is SMNVEV (reference sequence). V dropped 7 bases and J dropped 1 base, with 13 bases sitting between them. The CDR3 extends over 14 amino acids. This CDR3 is CASNLGRGNTEAFF. The CDR3 coding sequence is TGTGCCAGCAATCTAGGGAGAGGGAACACTGAAGCTTTCTTT.

V and J are TRBV7-8 and TRBJ1-1; a weak D match, TRBD1 (5 bases). This CDR3 is built from 13 residues. V was cut by 7 bases and J by 7 bases, with 16 bases left in between. Germline V CDR1 and CDR2: SGHVS, FQNEAQ. The CDR3 is CASNQRGQREAFF. The CDR3 DNA is TGTGCCAGCAACCAAAGGGGCCAGCGTGAAGCTTTCTTT.

The gene calls are TRBV27 and TRBJ2-7, with D perhaps TRBD1 (5 bases). V lost 2 bases and J lost 4, with 9 bases in between. The CDR3 extends over 13 amino acids. Germline assignment: CDR1 MNHEY and CDR2 SMNVEV (reference sequence). The CDR3 nucleotides read TGTGCCAGCAGTTTAGTAGGGGTATACGAGCAGTACTTC. Translation gives CASSLVGVYEQYF.

This chain joins TRBV27 and TRBJ2-2, with 7 bases matching TRBD2. With 8 bases clipped from V and 2 bases from J, the junction kept 8 bases outside the gene matches. In germline, CDR1 is MNHEY, CDR2 SMNVEV (reference sequence). The CDR3 spans 15 residues. The CDR3 bases are TGTGCCAGCCAGTTTGCGGGAGTCAACACCGGGGAGCTGTTTTTT. Residues: CASQFAGVNTGELFF.

The chain couples TRBV6-2 or TRBV6-3 to TRBJ1-1, with 9 bases that match TRBD1. Germline CDR1 is MNHEY and CDR2 is SVGEGT. V lost 2 bases, J lost 4 bases, and 5 bases stayed unmatched. The CDR3 is 15 amino acids. The CDR3 bases are TGTGCCAGCAGTTACGGGTGGACAGGGGCCACTGAAGCTTTCTTT. Translating it yields CASSYGWTGATEAFF.

This rearrangement joins TRBV7-9 to TRBJ1-5; no clear D gene. Per the germline V gene, CDR1 is SEHNR and CDR2 is FQNEAQ (reference sequence). This CDR3 has 15 amino acids. V was shortened by 5 bases and J by 0 bases, with 11 bases between the two germline ends. The CDR3 protein is CASSPPGSSNQPQHF. CDR3 DNA: TGTGCCAGCAGCCCCCCCGGGTCTAGCAATCAGCCCCAGCATTTT.

The rearrangement links TRBV5-1 to TRBJ2-3; tentatively, D is TRBD2 (6 bases). This CDR3 spans 15 amino acids. V lost 4 bases to trimming and J lost 0 bases, with 12 bases between them. In germline, CDR1 is SGHRS, CDR2 YFSETQ. The DNA of the CDR3 is TGCGCCAGCAGCCTGGAGGGGAAGAGCACAGATACGCAGTATTTT. Amino acids: CASSLEGKSTDTQYF.

The chain has TRBV9 and TRBJ1-4; 7 bases match TRBD1. V dropped 4 bases and J dropped 8; count of bases not matched to a gene: 11. CDR3 size: 15 residues. Germline V gene sequence: CDR1 SGDLS, CDR2 YYNGEE. CDR3 DNA: TGTGCCAGCAGCCCCGGCGGAAACAGGGGCGAAAAACTGTTTTTT. The encoded protein is CASSPGGNRGEKLFF.